The source of this TCR beta chain is a study of blood T cell repertoires in COVID-19. Study as a whole: From T cells, B-cell-depleted T cells, or PBMCs came the material, which was cDNA or gDNA.

As handled by the study authors: Estimation of nucleated cell counts relied on the amplification of reference gene primers. Repertoires were generated with immunoSEQ multiplex PCR, while TCRdb's copy carries only in-frame clones and drops some. The V and J calls and clone size were taken over from that table, and D and trimming were inferred from the DNA. The sample has 120,000 to 150,000 clones; 84% are singletons. The Seattle patients, enrolled during active infection, were followed longitudinally. The germline V and J ends were trimmed by 2 bases and 4 bases, with 11 bases remaining between them. There are 14 residues in the CDR3. The germline V gene encodes CDR1 MNHEY and CDR2 SVGAGI. The count of this clone is one.

The specimen sequenced was peripheral blood. The sequence was collected from a man aged 30-40 years with COVID-19, enrolled during active disease. The J gene is TRBJ1-1, the V gene TRBV6-5; D may be TRBD1 (5 bases). The CDR3 DNA reads as TGTGCCAGCAGTTACCCAGGGCGTATCACTGAAGCTTTCTTT. Protein: CASSYPGRITEAFF.